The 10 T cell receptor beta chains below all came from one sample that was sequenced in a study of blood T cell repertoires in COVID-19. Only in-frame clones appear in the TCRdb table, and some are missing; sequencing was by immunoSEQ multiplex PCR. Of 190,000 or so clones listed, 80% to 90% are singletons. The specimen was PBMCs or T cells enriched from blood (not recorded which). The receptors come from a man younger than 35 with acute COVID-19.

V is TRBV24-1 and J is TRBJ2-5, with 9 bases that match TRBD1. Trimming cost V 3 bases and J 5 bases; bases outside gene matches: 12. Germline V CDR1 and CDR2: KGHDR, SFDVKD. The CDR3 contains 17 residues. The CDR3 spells CATSDLTGGDNVETQYF. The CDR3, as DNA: TGTGCCACCAGTGATCTCACAGGGGGCGATAATGTGGAGACCCAGTACTTC.

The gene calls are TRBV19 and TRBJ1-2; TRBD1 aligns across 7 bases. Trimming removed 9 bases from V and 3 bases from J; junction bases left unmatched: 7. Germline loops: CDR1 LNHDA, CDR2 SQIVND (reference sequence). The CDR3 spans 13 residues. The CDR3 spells CASWRGQDYGYTF. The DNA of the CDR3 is TGTGCCAGCTGGAGGGGGCAGGACTATGGCTACACCTTC.

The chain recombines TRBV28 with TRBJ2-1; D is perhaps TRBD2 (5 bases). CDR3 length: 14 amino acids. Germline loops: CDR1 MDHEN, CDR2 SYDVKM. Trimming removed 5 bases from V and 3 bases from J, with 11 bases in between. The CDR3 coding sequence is TGTGCCAGCAGTGCCGGGGTGGTCTACAATGAGCAGTTCTTC. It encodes CASSAGVVYNEQFF.

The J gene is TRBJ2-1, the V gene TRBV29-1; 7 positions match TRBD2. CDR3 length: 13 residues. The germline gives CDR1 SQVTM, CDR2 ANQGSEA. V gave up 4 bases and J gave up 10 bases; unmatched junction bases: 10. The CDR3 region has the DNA TGCAGCGTTGTGCTTTGGGGAGGGCGAGAGCAGTTCTTC. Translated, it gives CSVVLWGGREQFF.

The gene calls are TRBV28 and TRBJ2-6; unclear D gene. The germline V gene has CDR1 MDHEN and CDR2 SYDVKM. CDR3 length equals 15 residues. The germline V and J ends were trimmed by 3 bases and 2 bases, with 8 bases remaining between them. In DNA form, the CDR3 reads TGTGCCAGCAGTTTTCGTATTACTGGGGCCAACGTCCTGACTTTC. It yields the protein CASSFRITGANVLTF.

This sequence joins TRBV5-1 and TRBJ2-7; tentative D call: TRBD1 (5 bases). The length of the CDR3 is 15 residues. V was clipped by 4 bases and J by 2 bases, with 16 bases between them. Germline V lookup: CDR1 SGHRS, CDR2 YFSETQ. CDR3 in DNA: TGCGCCAGCAGCCCTGGACACCTGAGTACCTACGAGCAGTACTTC. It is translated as CASSPGHLSTYEQYF.

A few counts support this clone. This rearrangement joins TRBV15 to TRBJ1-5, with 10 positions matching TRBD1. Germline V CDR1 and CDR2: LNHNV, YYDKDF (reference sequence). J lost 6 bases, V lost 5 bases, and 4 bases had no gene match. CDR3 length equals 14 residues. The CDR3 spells CATSGTGARQPQHF. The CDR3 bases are TGTGCCACCAGCGGGACAGGGGCCCGTCAGCCCCAGCATTTT.

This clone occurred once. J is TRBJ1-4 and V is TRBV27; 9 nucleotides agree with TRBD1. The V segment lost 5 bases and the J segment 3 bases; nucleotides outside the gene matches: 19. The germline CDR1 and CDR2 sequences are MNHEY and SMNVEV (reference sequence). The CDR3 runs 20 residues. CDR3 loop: CASSRRRPGQGFSPNEKLFF. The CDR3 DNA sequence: TGTGCCAGCAGTCGGAGAAGACCGGGACAGGGTTTTTCACCTAATGAAAAACTGTTTTTT.

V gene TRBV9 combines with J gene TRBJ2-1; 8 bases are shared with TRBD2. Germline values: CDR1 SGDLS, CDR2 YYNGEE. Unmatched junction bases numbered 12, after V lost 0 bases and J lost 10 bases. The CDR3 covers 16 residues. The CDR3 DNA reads TGTGCCAGCAGCGTAGCCCCCGAGGGCGGGAGGAGGGAGCAGTTCTTC. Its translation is CASSVAPEGGRREQFF.

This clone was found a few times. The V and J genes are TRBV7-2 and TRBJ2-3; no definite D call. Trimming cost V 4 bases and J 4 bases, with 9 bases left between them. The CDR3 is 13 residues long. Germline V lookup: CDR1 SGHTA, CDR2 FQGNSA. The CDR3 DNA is TGTGCCAGCAGCTCGTACTTGGCAGATACGCAGTATTTT. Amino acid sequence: CASSSYLADTQYF.